The next 22 T cell receptor beta chains were all read from a single sample in a study of tumor and adjacent non-tumor tissue in lung cancer. The library came from three nested PCR rounds adapted from ARM-PCR protocols. TCRdb re-analysed the multiplex PCR reads in MiXCR, keeping a single row per CDR3 protein. The sample comprises 90,000 to 100,000 distinct CDR3 sequences, about 80% of which are singletons, and under 40% rests with the top ten. The template was RNA from unsorted bulk tissue. This non-tumor lung sample came from over 3 cm beyond the tumor edge. The material sequenced was distant non-tumor lung tissue. Every receptor here comes from a man aged 55 to 70 with small cell lung cancer.

This clonotype was observed many times. This chain connects TRBV20-1 to TRBJ1-1; D unresolved. Per germline, CDR1 DFQATT and CDR2 SNEGSKA (reference sequence). With 2 bases removed from V and 0 bases from J, the gap between germline ends came to 13 bases. There are 15 residues in the CDR3. The DNA for the CDR3 is TGCAGTGCTAGAAAGCCGGGAGCTATGAACACTGAAGCTTTCTTT. Protein sequence: CSARKPGAMNTEAFF.

In this sample, this clonotype turned up a few times. At one end, the junction sequence differs from germline, possibly due to a read error. The rearrangement links TRBV20-1 to TRBJ2-3; 9 bases align to TRBD2. The CDR3 consists of 15 residues. Germline CDR1 DFQATT, CDR2 SNEGSKA (reference sequence). For the CDR3, the DNA is TGCAGTGCTAGGGGCGGGAGGGGGTCCACAGATACGCATTATTTT. Translation gives CSARGGRGSTDTHYF.

The chain employs TRBV6-1 and TRBJ2-7; D is unclear. Germline assignment: CDR1 MNHNS and CDR2 SASEGT. This CDR3 is 14 amino acids long. V lost 6 bases to trimming and J lost 6 bases, with 18 bases between them. CDR3 in DNA: TGTGCCAGCAGCGAAACCCTGGGCAGAGGCGAGCAGTACGTC. Translating gives CASSETLGRGEQYV.

As regards this clonotype: A much larger clonotype is one base distant, so this may be a read error. The rearrangement links TRBV20-1 to TRBJ2-3; 13 bases are shared with TRBD2. Per the germline V gene, CDR1 is DFQATT and CDR2 is SNEGSKA (reference sequence). The CDR3 sequence is 14 residues long. The CDR3 sequence: CGARGLAGSDTQYF. In DNA form, the CDR3 reads TGCGGTGCCCGGGGACTAGCGGGATCGGATACGCAGTATTTT.

About this clonotype itself: The junction departs from the called germline gene at one end, perhaps through a read error. This rearrangement joins TRBV10-3 to TRBJ2-1; D perhaps matches TRBD2 (5 bases). Germline CDR1 reads ENHRY; CDR2 reads SYGVKD. The CDR3 is 15 residues long. Here the CDR3 reads CPISEGAPYYNEQFF. As DNA, the CDR3 is TGTCCCATCAGTGAGGGTGCCCCCTACTACAATGAGCAGTTCTTC.

About this clonotype itself: Sequence at one end of the junction differs from germline and may be a read error. This chain uses TRBV6-5 with TRBJ2-6; 8 nucleotides line up with TRBD1. The CDR3 is made up of 17 amino acids. Germline-derived CDR1 and CDR2 are MNHEY and SVGAGI. CDR3 nucleotides: TGTGCCTGCAGCCTGGACAGGGACCACTTTGGGGCCAACGTCCTGACCTTC. Translation: CACSLDRDHFGANVLTF.

As to this clonotype: The junction shows a germline mismatch at one end, possibly a read error. The J gene is TRBJ1-1, the V gene TRBV18; the D is unclear. CDR1 and CDR2 from the germline V gene are KGHSH and LQKENI. The CDR3 is 10 amino acids. CDR3 DNA sequence: TGTGCCAGTCATGCGAGACATCTGATTTTT. This gives the protein CASHARHLIF. Full variable domain (missing parts from reference TRBV18 and TRBJ1-1): NAGVMQNPRHLVRRRGQEARLRCSPMKGHSHVYWYRQLPEEGLKFMVYLQKENIIDESGMPKERFSAEFPKEGPSILRIQQVVRGDSAAYFCASHARHLIFGQGTRLTVV.

V usage is TRBV11-1 and J usage is TRBJ2-1; 8 bases match TRBD2. From germline, CDR1 is SGHAT and CDR2 FQDESV (reference sequence). J was trimmed by 7 bases and V by 4 bases; bases with no gene match: 18. This CDR3 contains 18 residues. CDR3 DNA: TGTGCCAGCAGCTCAGAATTGAGGACTAGCAGGAGCGGTAATGAGCAGTTCTTC. Protein: CASSSELRTSRSGNEQFF.

As to this clonotype: The conserved phenylalanine or tryptophan is not found at the CDR3 terminus, so this likely reflects a read error. The CDR3 region is CASSIRDRGFLKAFI. Written as DNA, the CDR3 is TGTGCCAGCAGTATACGGGACAGGGGGTTTCTCAAAGCTTTCATT. This chain uses TRBV7-9 with TRBJ1-1, with 11 bases that match TRBD1. V was clipped by 6 bases and J by 9 bases; unmatched bases: 12. The CDR3 spans 15 residues. The germline CDR1 and CDR2 sequences are SEHNR and FQNEAQ (reference sequence).

This clonotype was counted many times. This rearrangement joins TRBV20-1 to TRBJ1-1, with unresolved D. Trimming removed 0 bases from V and 4 bases from J, with 6 bases in between. The CDR3 sequence is 12 residues long. Germline lookup yields CDR1 DFQATT and CDR2 SNEGSKA (reference sequence). The CDR3 spells CSARDLGTEAFF. The DNA of the CDR3 is TGCAGTGCTAGAGATTTGGGCACTGAAGCTTTCTTT.

On this clonotype: Without the conserved terminal phenylalanine or tryptophan, this CDR3 likely stems from a read error. J is TRBJ1-5 and V is TRBV5-6; D not resolved. V lost 8 bases, J lost 10 bases, and 13 bases lay in between. The V gene's germline CDR1 is SGHDT and CDR2 YYEEEE. This CDR3 has 11 residues. CDR3 sequence (DNA): TGTGCCAGTACCACCTGTCATCCCCAGCATATT. It is translated as CASTTCHPQHI.

A remark on this clonotype: The junction differs from germline at one of its ends, possibly a read error. J is TRBJ1-1 and V is TRBV5-6, with 7 bases aligning to TRBD1. Germline CDR1 SGHDT, CDR2 YYEEEE. The CDR3 is 16 amino acids. Written as DNA, the CDR3 is TGTGCCAGCAGCTTGGCCTCCGGGACAGCGAATACTGGAGCTTTATTT. As protein: CASSLASGTANTGALF. Drawing the rest from reference TRBV5-6 and TRBJ1-1, the complete variable domain is DAGVTQSPTHLIKTRGQQVTLRCSPKSGHDTVSWYQQALGQGPQFIFQYYEEEERQRGNFPDRFSGHQFPNYSSELNVNALLLGDSALYLCASSLASGTANTGALFGQGTRLTVV.

The J gene is TRBJ2-7, the V gene TRBV10-1, with a weak D call TRBD2 (6 bases). CDR1 is WNHNN and CDR2 is SYGVQD in the germline V gene (reference sequence). The CDR3 is 14 residues long. The CDR3 DNA reads TGCGCCAGCAGTGAAGGAGGGAGCCGTAACGAGCAATATGTC. Protein product: CASSEGGSRNEQYV.

The rearrangement joins TRBV11-3 to TRBJ2-5; D is unclear. V lost 5 bases to trimming and J lost 2 bases, with 9 bases between them. The CDR3 is made up of 13 amino acids. Germline V gene lookup returns CDR1 SGHNT and CDR2 YENEEA. CDR3: CASSPRPQETQYF. The CDR3 DNA sequence: TGTGCCAGCAGCCCGAGGCCTCAAGAGACCCAGTACTTC.

Note on this clonotype: Since a much larger clone is just one base distant, this may be a read error. This rearrangement joins TRBV7-9 to TRBJ2-3, with D possibly TRBD2 on 6 matching bases. Germline V gives CDR1 SEHNR, CDR2 FQNEAQ (reference sequence). This CDR3 has 15 residues. The CDR3: CTSSLVSGGTDTQYF. The CDR3 region has the DNA TGTACCAGCAGCTTAGTTAGCGGTGGCACAGATACGCAGTATTTT.

CDR3 region: CSVEIQTYGYTF. The CDR3 DNA follows: TGCAGCGTTGAAATACAGACCTATGGCTACACCTTC. The rearrangement uses TRBV29-1 and TRBJ1-2; D uncertain. Trimming shortened V by 2 bases and J by 4 bases, and 8 bases separated the two germline ends. Germline V lookup: CDR1 SQVTM, CDR2 ANQGSEA. CDR3 size: 12 residues. The full variable domain, with the rest looked up from reference TRBV29-1 and TRBJ1-2, is SAVISQKPSRDICQRGTSLTIQCQVDSQVTMMFWYRQQPGQSLTLIATANQGSEATYESGFVIDKFPISRPNLTFSTLTVSNMSPEDSSIYLCSVEIQTYGYTFGSGTRLTVV.

A single count supports this clonotype. The CDR3 does not close with the conserved phenylalanine or tryptophan, likely indicating a read error. The V and J genes are TRBV6-5 and TRBJ2-2; 9 bases match TRBD1. The CDR3 is made up of 16 amino acids. With V trimmed by 8 bases and J by 6 bases, 13 bases remained unmatched. Germline CDR1 MNHEY, CDR2 SVGAGI. This CDR3 is CASWGAPGQGSGELFL. As DNA, the CDR3 is TGTGCCAGCTGGGGGGCTCCGGGACAGGGCTCCGGGGAGCTGTTTTTG.

In this sample, this clonotype turned up many times. The chain employs TRBV29-1 and TRBJ2-2; TRBD1 matches at 7 bases. V gave up 5 bases and J gave up 0 bases; unmatched junction bases: 3. Per the germline V gene, CDR1 is SQVTM and CDR2 is ANQGSEA. CDR3 length: 14 amino acids. CDR3 amino acids: CSVTDRANTGELFF. In nucleotides, the CDR3 is TGCAGCGTTACTGACAGGGCGAACACCGGGGAGCTGTTTTTT.

The rearrangement links TRBV6-6 to TRBJ1-1, with TRBD1 as a possible D gene (6 bases). This CDR3 is built from 14 residues. Trimming left V 4 bases short and J 11 bases short, with 20 bases between. The germline CDR1 and CDR2 sequences are MNHNY and SVGAGI (reference sequence). The CDR3 loop is CASSLYGRGAEAFF. Here the CDR3 DNA reads TGTGCCAGCAGTTTATACGGACGGGGGGCAGAGGCTTTCTTT.

For this clonotype: This could be a read error, since a much larger clone is one nucleotide away. The chain carries TRBV6-1 and TRBJ1-6; no reliable D call. Per germline, CDR1 MNHNS and CDR2 SASEGT. With 6 bases removed from V and 18 bases from J, the gap between germline ends came to 21 bases. The CDR3 is 13 amino acids. The CDR3 DNA reads as TGTGCCAGCAGAGGGCACGATAATTCACACCCCCACTTT. Encoded protein: CASRGHDNSHPHF.

For this clonotype: The junction shows a germline mismatch at one end, possibly a read error. V and J are TRBV6-5 and TRBJ2-1; D is tentatively TRBD1 or TRBD2 (6 bases each). Looked up from germline, CDR1 is MNHEY and CDR2 is SVGAGI. This CDR3 spans 13 amino acids. The CDR3 is CASGQTRGGGQLF. The CDR3 DNA sequence: TGTGCCAGCGGACAGACGCGGGGCGGTGGGCAGCTCTTC.

As concerns this clonotype: Because the CDR3 is missing its conserved closing phenylalanine or tryptophan, this is likely a read error. The rearrangement links TRBV30 to TRBJ1-5; TRBD1 matches 11 bases. V dropped 3 bases and J dropped 4; count of bases not matched to a gene: 5. Germline assignment: CDR1 GTSNPN and CDR2 SVGIG (reference sequence). The CDR3 extends over 15 amino acids. The CDR3 DNA sequence: TGTGCCTGGAGAGGTGGGACAGGGGGTAATCAGCCCCAGCATATT. It yields the protein CAWRGGTGGNQPQHI.